What follows are 6 T cell receptor beta chains derived from one specimen sequenced in a study of blood T cell repertoires in COVID-19 (dated by TCRdb to between 2020 and 2021). Preparation of the library involved the immunoSEQ multiplex PCR assay. The source is immuneACCESS, and TCRdb retained only in-frame sequences with V and J called. Part of the clones is not carried over; for the studies checked, unresolved V genes explain less than half of this, and the remainder is unexplained. For this sample the table gives roughly 320,000 clones, of which approximately 86% were detected only once. The ten biggest clones cover about 1.2% of the sample. Material: peripheral blood. The receptors originated from a man in his 70s with acute or convalescent COVID-19.

The chain recombines TRBV5-6 with TRBJ2-3, with 10 bases that match TRBD1. This CDR3 spans 14 amino acids. The J segment lost 7 bases and the V segment lost 5 bases, leaving 7 bases of the junction unmatched. Looked up from germline, CDR1 is SGHDT and CDR2 is YYEEEE. The CDR3 DNA reads as TGTGCCAGCAGAACCGGGACAGGGGTTTATACGCAGTATTTT. This codes for CASRTGTGVYTQYF.

The V gene is TRBV27, the J gene TRBJ2-7, with D possibly being TRBD1 (6 bases). Germline-derived CDR1 and CDR2 are MNHEY and SMNVEV (reference sequence). Trimming left V 6 bases short and J 6 bases short, with 21 bases between. The length of the CDR3 is 15 residues. CDR3 DNA: TGTGCCAGCAGCGCCTGGGTCGGGAAAGGGGGCGAGCAGTACTTC. The encoded protein is CASSAWVGKGGEQYF.

The CDR3 DNA sequence: TGTGCCAGCAGTTTAACACGGACAGGCATGGGGTACACCTTC. As protein: CASSLTRTGMGYTF. The J gene is TRBJ1-2, the V gene TRBV6-5; 7 bases are shared with TRBD1. J was trimmed by 11 bases and V by 4 bases; bases with no gene match: 13. The CDR3 consists of 14 residues. Germline CDR1 is MNHEY and CDR2 is SVGAGI.

V usage is TRBV7-2 and J usage is TRBJ1-2, with D perhaps matching TRBD1 (6 bases). This CDR3 is built from 13 residues. The V end was cut by 2 bases, the J end by 8 bases, with 12 bases between. CDR1 and CDR2 from the germline V gene are SGHTA and FQGNSA. This CDR3 reads CASSLRQAGGYTF. CDR3 DNA: TGTGCCAGCAGCTTAAGACAGGCCGGGGGCTACACCTTC. Using reference TRBV7-2 and TRBJ1-2 for the parts outside the CDR3, the full variable domain is GAGVSQSPSNKVTEKGKDVELRCDPISGHTALYWYRQSLGQGLEFLIYFQGNSAPDKSGLPSDRFSAERTGGSVSTLTIQRTQQEDSAVYLCASSLRQAGGYTFGSGTRLTVV.

The CDR3, as DNA: TGCAGTGCTAGTGACCGGGGGGGGTCCAGCAATGAGCAGTTCTTC. Translating gives CSASDRGGSSNEQFF. V gene TRBV20-1 combines with J gene TRBJ2-1, with 8 bases fitting TRBD2. Germline lookup yields CDR1 DFQATT and CDR2 SNEGSKA (reference sequence). Losses at the gene ends were 3 bases for V and 6 bases for J; bases not matched to a gene: 10. This CDR3 spans 15 amino acids.

The chain joins TRBV6-5 to TRBJ1-5; weak D call: TRBD1 (5 bases). V gave up 10 bases and J gave up 0 bases, with 10 bases separating them. The CDR3 sequence is 13 residues long. Germline V gives CDR1 MNHEY, CDR2 SVGAGI. The CDR3 DNA is TGTGCCACCTGGGGGGGTAGCAATCAGCCCCAGCATTTT. It translates to CATWGGSNQPQHF.